These 20 T cell receptor beta chains were all obtained from the same sample, sequenced in a study of Ad26.COV2.S vaccination and SARS-CoV-2 variants. Using immunoSEQ multiplex PCR, the repertoire was profiled, and TCRdb retains in-frame clones only, with some absent. There are about 320,000 clones in the sample; 75% to 90% occur only once, and about 5% lies in the top ten. The treatment is: 15 to 20 received Ad26.COV2.S at low or high dose, single or two shots; about five received placebo; per-sample allocation not given. Repertoires come from day 63 after the first vaccine or placebo injection. The source was peripheral blood, collected in a trial of Ad26.COV2.S vaccine versus placebo. These receptors were taken from a person aged 18-65 years who received the Ad26.COV2.S COVID-19 vaccine or a placebo.

The chain uses TRBV10-3 and TRBJ1-1, with D perhaps TRBD1 (5 bases). Per germline, CDR1 ENHRY and CDR2 SYGVKD. V gave up 4 bases and J gave up 0 bases, with 12 bases separating them. The CDR3 runs 15 residues. CDR3 protein: CAISARGYMNTEAFF. The CDR3 DNA follows: TGTGCCATCAGTGCCCGGGGGTACATGAACACTGAAGCTTTCTTT.

The chain uses TRBV19 and TRBJ2-3; 11 nucleotides match TRBD2. Germline CDR1 and CDR2: LNHDA and SQIVND (reference sequence). The CDR3 has 15 residues. The ends lost 7 bases at V and 5 bases at J; junction bases unmatched: 8. CDR3 loop: CASTLTSGAVDTQYF. Written as DNA, the CDR3 is TGTGCCAGTACCTTGACTAGCGGGGCTGTAGATACGCAGTATTTT.

The V call is TRBV19, the J call TRBJ2-1; D not certain. The ends were cut back, 6 bases at V and 5 bases at J, with 8 bases in the middle. CDR3 length: 12 amino acids. Germline CDR1 is LNHDA and CDR2 is SQIVND (reference sequence). As DNA, the CDR3 is TGTGCCAGTAGCACCTACGACAATGAGCAGTTCTTC. This sequence encodes CASSTYDNEQFF.

The rearrangement links TRBV7-9 to TRBJ1-3; D perhaps matches TRBD1 (5 bases). Trimming shortened V by 3 bases and J by 0 bases, and 9 bases separated the two germline ends. Germline values: CDR1 SEHNR, CDR2 FQNEAQ (reference sequence). The CDR3 covers 15 residues. The CDR3 spells CASSFRQRSGNTIYF. The DNA for the CDR3 is TGTGCCAGCAGCTTCCGACAGCGCTCTGGAAACACCATATATTTT.

The chain joins TRBV28 to TRBJ1-2, with a tentative D call TRBD1 (6 bases). The V end was cut by 0 bases, the J end by 3 bases, with 8 bases between. CDR1 and CDR2 from the germline V gene are MDHEN and SYDVKM. The length of the CDR3 is 14 residues. CDR3 loop: CASSLWDSYYGYTF. Written as DNA, the CDR3 is TGTGCCAGCAGTTTATGGGACAGCTACTATGGCTACACCTTC.

The rearrangement links TRBV9 to TRBJ2-4; D is undetermined. The CDR3 is 15 amino acids. Per germline, CDR1 SGDLS and CDR2 YYNGEE. Trimming took 8 bases from V and 0 from J, leaving 15 bases between them. The CDR3 sequence: CARNLEPLAKNIQYF. The CDR3 coding sequence is TGTGCCAGAAACCTAGAGCCGCTAGCCAAAAACATTCAGTACTTC.

This clone occurred once. V usage is TRBV18 and J usage is TRBJ2-1; no reliable D call. The V gene lost 3 bases and the J gene lost 5 bases, with 8 bases spanning the gap. The CDR3 length is 13 residues. Germline loops: CDR1 KGHSH, CDR2 LQKENI. CDR3 region: CASSPFEDNEQFF. The CDR3 DNA reads TGTGCCAGCTCACCGTTTGAGGACAATGAGCAGTTCTTC.

The chain uses TRBV6-5 and TRBJ1-1; TRBD1 is a possible D gene (6 bases). Between the trimmed V and J ends, which lost 4 bases and 4 bases, there was a span of 13 bases. Germline V gene data show CDR1 as MNHEY and CDR2 as SVGAGI. This CDR3 has 14 residues. For the CDR3, the DNA is TGTGCCAGCAGTTCACGCAGGGGAAGCACTGAAGCTTTCTTT. It codes for CASSSRRGSTEAFF.

The chain couples TRBV10-3 to TRBJ1-1; D might be TRBD1 (5 bases). Deletions cut 10 bases from V and 5 bases from J, with 23 bases between. The CDR3 sequence is 15 residues long. CDR1 ENHRY and CDR2 SYGVKD come from the germline V gene. The CDR3 DNA reads as TGTGCCAACCCTCTATCGGGGTCGGGGGGGACTGAAGCTTTCTTT. This translates into CANPLSGSGGTEAFF.

This rearrangement joins TRBV27 to TRBJ1-2, with D possibly being TRBD1 (6 bases). The CDR3 is 16 amino acids. The germline V gene encodes CDR1 MNHEY and CDR2 SMNVEV (reference sequence). Trimming took off 2 bases at V and 5 bases at J, with 18 bases between the two ends. The CDR3: CASSLGGTPNIYGYTF. CDR3 coding DNA: TGTGCCAGCAGTTTAGGAGGGACACCCAACATATATGGCTACACCTTC.

The rearrangement links TRBV6-5 to TRBJ1-2, with 7 bases that match TRBD1. The CDR3 runs to 16 residues. Germline V gene lookup returns CDR1 MNHEY and CDR2 SVGAGI. Unmatched junction bases numbered 9, after V lost 4 bases and J lost 1 base. The CDR3 nucleotides read TGTGCCAGCAGTTTCTTCTCCCAGGGGGTTAACTATGGCTACACCTTC. It is translated as CASSFFSQGVNYGYTF.

This clone has a handful of counts. This chain links TRBV3-1 (or the pseudogene TRBV3-2) with TRBJ1-6; D unresolved. Trimming cost V 3 bases and J 11 bases, with 11 bases left between them. The CDR3 has 13 residues. Germline assignment: CDR1 LGHDT and CDR2 YNNKEL (reference sequence). This CDR3 is CASSHDDLAPLHF. CDR3 coding DNA: TGTGCCAGCAGCCACGATGACTTGGCACCCCTCCACTTT.

This sequence joins TRBV3-1 (or the pseudogene TRBV3-2) and TRBJ2-7; 7 bases map to TRBD2. J was trimmed by 10 bases and V by 6 bases; bases with no gene match: 12. The germline CDR1 and CDR2 sequences are LGHDT and YNNKEL (reference sequence). CDR3 length: 13 amino acids. For the CDR3, the DNA is TGTGCCAGCAGTCTTATCCAGGGAGGGACTCAGTACGTC. Amino acids: CASSLIQGGTQYV.

J is TRBJ2-7 and V is TRBV25-1, with D perhaps matching TRBD1 or TRBD2 (5 bases each). The V gene's germline CDR1 is MGHDK and CDR2 SYGVNS. The CDR3 is made up of 14 amino acids. V dropped 3 bases and J dropped 2 bases, with 11 bases sitting between them. DNA of the CDR3: TGTGCCAGCAGTGATGAGGGGTATACCTACGAGCAGTACTTC. The encoded protein is CASSDEGYTYEQYF.

CDR3 protein: CASSTNTGVRNEQFF. CDR3 in DNA: TGTGCCAGTAGTACTAATACAGGGGTAAGGAATGAGCAGTTCTTC. The chain is built from TRBV19 and TRBJ2-1; TRBD1 matches at 7 bases. V was pared by 4 bases and J by 7 bases, with 10 bases of the junction left unmatched. From germline, CDR1 is LNHDA and CDR2 SQIVND (reference sequence). The CDR3 covers 15 residues.

This clone was counted between two and nine times. V gene TRBV5-6 combines with J gene TRBJ1-6; no reliable D call. Germline V gives CDR1 SGHDT, CDR2 YYEEEE. Trimming pared 0 bases from V and 4 bases from J, leaving 14 bases between. The CDR3 totals 17 residues. As DNA, the CDR3 is TGTGCCAGCAGCTTGGATGTGGCACGGGGTTATAATTCACCCCTCCACTTT. Protein sequence: CASSLDVARGYNSPLHF.

The chain recombines TRBV18 with TRBJ1-1, with D possibly TRBD1 on 5 matching bases. Germline V CDR1 and CDR2: KGHSH, LQKENI. The CDR3 is made up of 11 amino acids. The V end was cut by 6 bases, the J end by 6 bases, with 8 bases between. The CDR3 sequence: CASSPGPEAFF. CDR3 bases: TGTGCCAGCTCGCCGGGGCCTGAAGCTTTCTTT.

In this sample, this clone turned up once. The J gene is TRBJ2-1, the V gene TRBV6-6, with TRBD2 matching over 15 bases. J lost 13 bases, V lost 3 bases, and 4 bases had no gene match. Germline CDR1 is MNHNY and CDR2 is SVGAGI (reference sequence). The CDR3 sequence is 14 residues long. CDR3 DNA sequence: TGTGCCAGCAGTTATCCGGGACTAGCGGGAGGCCAGTTCTTC. Its protein is CASSYPGLAGGQFF.

The chain recombines TRBV7-2 with TRBJ1-1; D is unresolved. The CDR3 totals 12 residues. From germline, CDR1 is SGHTA and CDR2 FQGNSA. Trimming took 4 bases from V and 4 from J, leaving 7 bases between them. CDR3 sequence: CASSYQSTEAFF. CDR3 nucleotide sequence: TGTGCCAGCAGCTACCAATCCACTGAAGCTTTCTTT.

The chain carries TRBV4-1 and TRBJ1-1; no definite D call. V was shortened by 1 base and J by 4 bases, with 10 bases between the two germline ends. Germline-derived CDR1 and CDR2 are MGHRA and YSYEKL. This CDR3 is built from 14 residues. In DNA, the CDR3 is TGCGCCAGCAGCCAAGTACCAGAACCCACTGAAGCTTTCTTT. This translates into CASSQVPEPTEAFF.